The 11 T cell receptor beta chains presented below share a single source sample, sequenced in a study of T cells in Graves' hyperthyroidism and ophthalmopathy. The source material, RNA transcripts, was used to amplify TCR beta CDR3 regions. Using the HTBI primer set, a first-round RT-PCR was run on the TCR CDR3. TCRdb redid the calling of the multiplex PCR reads with MiXCR, one entry per CDR3 protein. The sample contains 45,000 to 55,000 distinct CDR3 sequences, approximately 53% of which appear only once. The sequenced sample consisted of peripheral blood or thyroid tissue (not recorded which). The receptors here all came from a young man with Graves' hyperthyroidism.

There are many counts of this clonotype. The chain is built from TRBV12-3 or TRBV12-4 and TRBJ2-3, with no clear D. V dropped 6 bases and J dropped 4 bases, with 8 bases sitting between them. The CDR3 extends over 12 amino acids. CDR3 nucleotides: TGTGCCAGCAGGGGTGAGGCAGATACGCAGTATTTT. As protein: CASRGEADTQYF.

This rearrangement joins TRBV29-1 to TRBJ2-1; 14 bases match TRBD2. The CDR3 runs 14 residues. Germline values: CDR1 SQVTM, CDR2 ANQGSEA. V dropped 7 bases and J dropped 7; count of bases not matched to a gene: 6. CDR3 sequence (DNA): TGCAGCGCGGGGGGACTAGCGGGGGTAAATGAGCAGTTCTTC. Translation: CSAGGLAGVNEQFF.

With respect to this clonotype: Given a much more abundant clone one base away, this may be a read error. No conserved phenylalanine or tryptophan is present at the end of the CDR3, so a read error is the likely explanation. The chain couples TRBV15 to TRBJ2-3; D is perhaps TRBD1 (5 bases). Trimming shortened V by 1 base and J by 2 bases, and 10 bases separated the two germline ends. The germline V gene has CDR1 LNHNV and CDR2 YYDKDF (reference sequence). The CDR3 spans 15 residues. For the CDR3, the DNA is TGTGCCACCAGCAGAGCCAACAGGTACACAGATACGCAGTATCTT. Amino acid sequence: CATSRANRYTDTQYL.

As regards this clonotype: This CDR3 is missing its conserved last phenylalanine or tryptophan, likely due to a read error. The chain uses TRBV10-3 and TRBJ2-7; possibly TRBD1 for D (6 bases). The CDR3 has 13 amino acids. The germline V and J ends were trimmed by 10 bases and 4 bases, with 17 bases remaining between them. CDR1 ENHRY and CDR2 SYGVKD come from the germline V gene. CDR3 sequence reads: CATRRPGTYEQYL. The CDR3 DNA is TGTGCCACCCGCCGCCCCGGGACATACGAGCAGTACCTC.

In the case of this clonotype: A much larger clone lies one base from this, so it may be a read error. The CDR3 ends on some other residue instead of the conserved phenylalanine or tryptophan, so this is likely a read error. This rearrangement joins TRBV28 to TRBJ1-1; D gene uncertain. Trimming stripped 7 bases from V and 3 bases from J, with 21 bases between. The CDR3 runs to 16 residues. Germline CDR1 is MDHEN and CDR2 is SYDVKM. As DNA, the CDR3 is TGTGCCAGCATCCAAGACTGGGTTTGGTCATACACTGAAGCTTTCTCT. Amino acids: CASIQDWVWSYTEAFS.

The chain combines TRBV7-2 with TRBJ1-2; D is unclear. The germline V gene encodes CDR1 SGHTA and CDR2 FQGNSA. V lost 6 bases and J lost 0, with 23 bases in between. This CDR3 is 18 amino acids long. CDR3 in DNA: TGTGCCAGCAGTTACTCCCTCGGCCTAACCCGCCCTAACTATGGCTACACCTTC. Residues: CASSYSLGLTRPNYGYTF.

At least ten counts were recorded for this clonotype. The V call is TRBV7-8, the J call TRBJ2-3, with a possible D match to TRBD1 (5 bases). Germline V gives CDR1 SGHVS, CDR2 FQNEAQ. V dropped 2 bases and J dropped 2 bases, with 11 bases sitting between them. The CDR3 covers 15 residues. As DNA, the CDR3 is TGTGCCAGCAGCTTAATTCAGGGAATCACAGATACGCAGTATTTT. Its protein is CASSLIQGITDTQYF.

This clonotype qualifies as medium-sized. The chain has TRBV29-1 and TRBJ1-2, with D possibly being TRBD1 (6 bases). The CDR3 spans 11 residues. In germline, CDR1 is SQVTM, CDR2 ANQGSEA. Trimming took off 4 bases at V and 7 bases at J, with 10 bases between the two ends. The CDR3 is CSVGTASGYTF. CDR3 DNA: TGCAGCGTTGGGACAGCCTCTGGCTACACCTTC.

This clonotype occurred once. The junction does not match germline at one end; this may be a read error. The genes are TRBV7-9 and TRBJ1-4; D call uncertain. The CDR3 contains 13 residues. Germline loops: CDR1 SEHNR, CDR2 FQNEAQ (reference sequence). The CDR3 coding sequence is TGTGCCAGCGGCTTAGACTGGGATGAAAAGCTGTTTTTT. Protein: CASGLDWDEKLFF.

V usage is TRBV4-2 and J usage is TRBJ2-5; 11 bases agree with TRBD2. The V gene end was trimmed by 2 bases and the J gene end by 2 bases; junction bases not matched to a gene: 4. CDR1 and CDR2 from the germline V gene are LGHNA and YNFKEQ. CDR3 size: 16 residues. CDR3 loop: CASSQHGTSGQETQYF. CDR3 DNA: TGTGCCAGCAGCCAACACGGGACTAGCGGACAAGAGACCCAGTACTTC.

The chain joins TRBV7-2 to TRBJ2-5; 9 positions agree with TRBD1. The CDR3 loop spans 14 amino acids. After removal of 4 bases from V and 5 bases from J, the junction contained 5 bases not matched to a gene. The germline V gene encodes CDR1 SGHTA and CDR2 FQGNSA. The CDR3 nucleotides are TGTGCCAGCAGCTCCCGGGACAGGGCCGAGACCCAGTACTTC. It translates to CASSSRDRAETQYF.